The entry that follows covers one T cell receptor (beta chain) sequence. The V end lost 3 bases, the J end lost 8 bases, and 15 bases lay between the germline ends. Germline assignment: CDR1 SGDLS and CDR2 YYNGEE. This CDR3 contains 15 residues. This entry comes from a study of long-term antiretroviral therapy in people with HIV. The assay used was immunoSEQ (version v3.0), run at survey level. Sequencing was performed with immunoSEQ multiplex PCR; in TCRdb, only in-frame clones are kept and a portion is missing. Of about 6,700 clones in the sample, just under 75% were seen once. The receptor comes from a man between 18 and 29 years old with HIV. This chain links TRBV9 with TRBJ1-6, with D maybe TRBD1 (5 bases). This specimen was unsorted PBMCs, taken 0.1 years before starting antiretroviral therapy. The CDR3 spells CASSGPSGRDSPLHF. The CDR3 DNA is TGTGCCAGCAGCGGCCCGTCAGGCAGGGATTCACCCCTCCACTTT.